These T cell receptor beta chains were read from a single sample in a study of radiotherapy plus CTLA-4 blockade in lung cancer. Only in-frame clones appear in the TCRdb table, and some are missing; sequencing was by immunoSEQ multiplex PCR. Among about 38,000 clones listed, 70% to 75% were seen once. This sample comprised peripheral blood, obtained from a patient treated with radiotherapy plus ipilimumab. Receptors originate from a human donor with non-small cell lung cancer who had stable disease on radiotherapy plus ipilimumab. Both conserved end residues are part of each CDR3. The order of the fields is clone size, J gene, V gene, CDR3 length, D gene, CDR3 DNA, CDR3 protein. The D gene is left open where the match is weak. Only part of the rows carry a size: once, few, many, or a class if the clone is expanded.

clone_size: few; j_call: TRBJ1-4; v_call: TRBV7-9; cdr3_length: 12; d_call: -; cdr3_nt: TGTGCCAGTACTGACAGAAATGAAAAACTGTTTTTT; cdr3_aa: CASTDRNEKLFF
clone_size: -; j_call: TRBJ1-4; v_call: TRBV2; cdr3_length: 16; d_call: -; cdr3_nt: TGTGCCAGCAGTGTCGGTCGGGCAAGAACTAATGAAAAACTGTTTTTT; cdr3_aa: CASSVGRARTNEKLFF
clone_size: few; j_call: TRBJ2-7; v_call: TRBV7-9; cdr3_length: 13; d_call: -; cdr3_nt: TGTGCCAGCAGCTTAGCGGGAACCTACGAGCAGTACTTC; cdr3_aa: CASSLAGTYEQYF
clone_size: few; j_call: TRBJ1-1; v_call: TRBV7-8; cdr3_length: 17; d_call: -; cdr3_nt: TGTGCCAGCAGCCCGCTCCCCGGCAGGGCGGCCGGAACTGAAGCTTTCTTT; cdr3_aa: CASSPLPGRAAGTEAFF
clone_size: -; j_call: TRBJ1-1; v_call: TRBV21-1; cdr3_length: 15; d_call: -; cdr3_nt: TGTGCCAGCAGCAATGCCGGGGATGATGGCACTGAAGCTTTCTTT; cdr3_aa: CASSNAGDDGTEAFF
clone_size: -; j_call: TRBJ1-3; v_call: TRBV6-6; cdr3_length: 13; d_call: -; cdr3_nt: TGTGCCAGCAGCAAGGGGGATGGAAACACCATATATTTT; cdr3_aa: CASSKGDGNTIYF
clone_size: few; j_call: TRBJ2-5; v_call: TRBV10-3; cdr3_length: 16; d_call: -; cdr3_nt: TGTGCCATCAGTGAGTCGCCCCCTTTTAACCAAGAGACCCAGTACTTC; cdr3_aa: CAISESPPFNQETQYF
clone_size: -; j_call: TRBJ1-1; v_call: TRBV5-1; cdr3_length: 16; d_call: -; cdr3_nt: TGCGCCAGCAGCTTGGGATCTCAGGGATTTAACACTGAAGCTTTCTTT; cdr3_aa: CASSLGSQGFNTEAFF
clone_size: once; j_call: TRBJ2-5; v_call: TRBV5-1; cdr3_length: 14; d_call: -; cdr3_nt: TGCGCCAGCAGCTTGGCGGCTAGTATGGAGACCCAGTACTTC; cdr3_aa: CASSLAASMETQYF
clone_size: -; j_call: TRBJ2-7; v_call: TRBV5-1; cdr3_length: 14; d_call: TRBD1; cdr3_nt: TGCGCCAGCAGACACCGGGACAGGGGGTACGAGCAGTACTTC; cdr3_aa: CASRHRDRGYEQYF
clone_size: -; j_call: TRBJ1-4; v_call: TRBV6-1; cdr3_length: 16; d_call: -; cdr3_nt: TGTGCCAGCAGTGACCCAGGTCGACAAGGGAGTGAAAAACTGTTTTTT; cdr3_aa: CASSDPGRQGSEKLFF
clone_size: -; j_call: TRBJ1-6; v_call: TRBV2; cdr3_length: 15; d_call: TRBD1; cdr3_nt: TGTGCCAGCAGCAAAACCGGACAGGGGGATTCACCCCTCCACTTT; cdr3_aa: CASSKTGQGDSPLHF
clone_size: -; j_call: TRBJ2-1; v_call: TRBV6-5; cdr3_length: 12; d_call: -; cdr3_nt: TGTGCCAGCAGGAGAGAAGGGATTGAGCAGTTCTTC; cdr3_aa: CASRREGIEQFF
clone_size: -; j_call: TRBJ2-3; v_call: TRBV27; cdr3_length: 16; d_call: -; cdr3_nt: TGTGCCAGCAGTAAGCGTACAGGAACGATGACAGATACGCAGTATTTT; cdr3_aa: CASSKRTGTMTDTQYF
clone_size: -; j_call: TRBJ1-2; v_call: TRBV10-2; cdr3_length: 15; d_call: TRBD1; cdr3_nt: TGCGCCAGCAGTGCAACCCGGGACAGGGTAGTTGGCTACACCTTC; cdr3_aa: CASSATRDRVVGYTF
clone_size: -; j_call: TRBJ2-7; v_call: TRBV7-9; cdr3_length: 14; d_call: TRBD2; cdr3_nt: TGTGCCAGCAGTTCACCAGCGGGGGTCTACGAGCAGTACTTC; cdr3_aa: CASSSPAGVYEQYF
clone_size: -; j_call: TRBJ2-5; v_call: TRBV5-1; cdr3_length: 15; d_call: -; cdr3_nt: TGCGCCAGCAGCTCCCGACTAGGGACGCAAGAGACCCAGTACTTC; cdr3_aa: CASSSRLGTQETQYF
clone_size: -; j_call: TRBJ2-6; v_call: TRBV10-3; cdr3_length: 19; d_call: TRBD1; cdr3_nt: TGTGCCATCAGTAGTGGGACAGGGACTGTTTTCTCTGGGGCCAACGTCCTGACTTTC; cdr3_aa: CAISSGTGTVFSGANVLTF
clone_size: -; j_call: TRBJ2-7; v_call: TRBV7-8; cdr3_length: 12; d_call: TRBD1; cdr3_nt: TGTGCCAGCGACAGGGGAAACTACGAGCAGTACTTC; cdr3_aa: CASDRGNYEQYF
clone_size: -; j_call: TRBJ1-1; v_call: TRBV7-6; cdr3_length: 16; d_call: TRBD1; cdr3_nt: TGTGCCAGCAGCTTAGCGCTGGGACAGGGGTGGACTGAAGCTTTCTTT; cdr3_aa: CASSLALGQGWTEAFF
clone_size: -; j_call: TRBJ1-1; v_call: TRBV11-3; cdr3_length: 13; d_call: -; cdr3_nt: TGTGCCAAACTTCGGGGGGGGAACACTGAAGCTTTCTTT; cdr3_aa: CAKLRGGNTEAFF
clone_size: -; j_call: TRBJ2-7; v_call: TRBV11-2; cdr3_length: 16; d_call: TRBD1; cdr3_nt: TGTGCCAGCAGCCCGATTAGGGGGCCCCGGGCCTACGAGCAGTACTTC; cdr3_aa: CASSPIRGPRAYEQYF
clone_size: -; j_call: TRBJ1-1; v_call: TRBV5-1; cdr3_length: 15; d_call: TRBD1; cdr3_nt: TGCGCCAGCAGCGGAACCGGGACAGGGGACACTGAAGCTTTCTTT; cdr3_aa: CASSGTGTGDTEAFF
clone_size: -; j_call: TRBJ1-1; v_call: TRBV5-1; cdr3_length: 15; d_call: -; cdr3_nt: TGCGCCAGCAGCTTGGCCGGGACGGTGAACACTGAAGCTTTCTTT; cdr3_aa: CASSLAGTVNTEAFF
clone_size: -; j_call: TRBJ1-2; v_call: TRBV19; cdr3_length: 13; d_call: -; cdr3_nt: TGTGCCAGTAGGCACAGGGCCCCCGGGGGCTACACCTTC; cdr3_aa: CASRHRAPGGYTF
clone_size: -; j_call: TRBJ1-5; v_call: TRBV7-9; cdr3_length: 15; d_call: TRBD1; cdr3_nt: TGTGCCAGCAGCCCCGATGACAGGGGGACTCAGCCCCAGCATTTT; cdr3_aa: CASSPDDRGTQPQHF
clone_size: -; j_call: TRBJ1-1; v_call: TRBV6-5; cdr3_length: 15; d_call: -; cdr3_nt: TGTGCCAGCAGTTACGACAGGAGGTCGTTCACTGAAGCTTTCTTT; cdr3_aa: CASSYDRRSFTEAFF
clone_size: -; j_call: TRBJ1-5; v_call: TRBV13; cdr3_length: 15; d_call: -; cdr3_nt: TGTGCCAGCAGCTTAGGCAGGACTAGCAATCAGCCCCAGCATTTT; cdr3_aa: CASSLGRTSNQPQHF
clone_size: -; j_call: TRBJ2-5; v_call: TRBV5-1; cdr3_length: 14; d_call: TRBD2; cdr3_nt: TGCGCCAGCAGCGGCGGGGGGGCCGGAGAGACCCAGTACTTC; cdr3_aa: CASSGGGAGETQYF
clone_size: -; j_call: TRBJ1-1; v_call: TRBV13; cdr3_length: 15; d_call: TRBD1; cdr3_nt: TGTGCCAGCAGCCCCCGGGACAGAGGGAACACTGAAGCTTTCTTT; cdr3_aa: CASSPRDRGNTEAFF